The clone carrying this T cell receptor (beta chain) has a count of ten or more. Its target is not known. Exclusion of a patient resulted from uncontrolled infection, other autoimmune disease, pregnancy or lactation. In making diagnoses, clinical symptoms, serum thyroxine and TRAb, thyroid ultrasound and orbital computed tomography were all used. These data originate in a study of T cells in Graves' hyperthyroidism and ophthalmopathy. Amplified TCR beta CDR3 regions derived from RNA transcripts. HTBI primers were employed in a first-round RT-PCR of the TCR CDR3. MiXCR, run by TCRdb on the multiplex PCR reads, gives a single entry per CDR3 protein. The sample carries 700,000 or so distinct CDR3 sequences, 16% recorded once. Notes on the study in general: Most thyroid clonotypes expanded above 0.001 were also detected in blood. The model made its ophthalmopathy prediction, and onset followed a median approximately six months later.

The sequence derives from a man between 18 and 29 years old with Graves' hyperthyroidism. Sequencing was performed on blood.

The CDR3 nucleotides read TGTGCCATCAGTGAGTCCTACGCCAGGTCGGAGACCCAGTACTTC. Translated, it gives CAISESYARSETQYF. The genes are TRBV10-3 and TRBJ2-5; D is unresolved. CDR1 ENHRY and CDR2 SYGVKD come from the germline V gene. The length of the CDR3 is 15 residues. Trimming removed 0 bases at V and 5 bases at J, with 13 bases between.